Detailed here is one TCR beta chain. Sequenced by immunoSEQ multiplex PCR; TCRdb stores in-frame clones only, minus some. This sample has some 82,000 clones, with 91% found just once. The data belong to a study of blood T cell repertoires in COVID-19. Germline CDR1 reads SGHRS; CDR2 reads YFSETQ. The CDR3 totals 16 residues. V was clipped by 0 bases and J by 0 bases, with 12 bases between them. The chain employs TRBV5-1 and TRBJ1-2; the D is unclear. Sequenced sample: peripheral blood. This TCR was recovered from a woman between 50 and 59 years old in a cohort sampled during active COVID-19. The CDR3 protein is CASSLGRGLANYGYTF. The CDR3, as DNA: TGCGCCAGCAGCTTGGGACGGGGATTAGCTAACTATGGCTACACCTTC.